These 8 T cell receptor beta chains were sequenced from one sample in a study of post-analysis software for immune sequencing data. These receptors are not linked to any known antigen. Study outcomes and limitations: TRBV segments more frequent in patients than in controls numbered roughly 5 and included TRBV5-6, TRBV5-1 and TRBV20-1.

TCR beta cDNA libraries included unique molecular identifiers. One entry per CDR3 protein results from TCRdb running MiXCR on the PCR reads. The table lists 250,000 to 300,000 distinct CDR3 sequences, 30% to 45% of them singletons, with approximately 4.6% in the top ten. The sequenced material came from blood. All receptors come from a girl between 5 and 17 years old with multiple sclerosis.

This clonotype was seen many times. The CDR3 region has the DNA TGTGCCAGCAGTTTAGGTGGGGTTGGCACAGATACGCAGTATTTT. Its protein product is CASSLGGVGTDTQYF. The chain uses TRBV12-3 or TRBV12-4 and TRBJ2-3, with unresolved D. The CDR3 covers 15 residues. Trimming shortened V by 1 base and J by 1 base, and 9 bases separated the two germline ends.

V gene TRBV6-2 or TRBV6-3 combines with J gene TRBJ1-1; 7 positions agree with TRBD1. Per the germline V gene, CDR1 is MNHEY and CDR2 is SVGEGT. This CDR3 has 12 amino acids. Trimming took 5 bases from V and 8 from J; bases not matched to a gene: 5. DNA for the CDR3: TGTGCCAGCAGTCCCCGGACAGGCGAAGCTTTCTTT. Translation: CASSPRTGEAFF.

This chain connects TRBV4-1 to TRBJ2-5, with D tentatively TRBD1 or TRBD2 (6 bases each). Germline-derived CDR1 and CDR2 are MGHRA and YSYEKL. The V end was cut by 2 bases, the J end by 11 bases, with 27 bases between. This CDR3 is 17 amino acids long. CDR3 in amino acids: CASSQLDTRRRDNEQYF. For the CDR3, the DNA is TGCGCCAGCAGCCAATTGGACACCAGGCGGCGGGACAATGAGCAGTACTTC.

V gene TRBV15 combines with J gene TRBJ1-6; 10 bases fit TRBD1. The CDR3 covers 17 residues. Losses at the gene ends were 3 bases for V and 9 bases for J; bases not matched to a gene: 11. The germline gives CDR1 LNHNV, CDR2 YYDKDF (reference sequence). CDR3 protein: CATSRTPRDRGGSPLHF. CDR3 coding DNA: TGTGCCACCAGCAGGACCCCCCGGGACAGGGGAGGTTCACCCCTCCACTTT.

V gene TRBV6-5 combines with J gene TRBJ2-1, with TRBD1 matching 7 bases. The J segment lost 1 base and the V segment lost 6 bases, leaving 6 bases of the junction unmatched. The CDR3 contains 15 residues. Germline V gives CDR1 MNHEY, CDR2 SVGAGI. The CDR3, as DNA: TGTGCCAGCAGGAGATCGGGACAGTCCTACAATGAGCAGTTCTTC. Translating it yields CASRRSGQSYNEQFF.

Notes on this clonotype: A much larger clone lies a single base off, so this may be a read error. The chain carries TRBV27 and TRBJ2-1; D is unresolved. This CDR3 comprises 13 residues. Per the germline V gene, CDR1 is MNHEY and CDR2 is SMNVEV (reference sequence). In DNA form, the CDR3 reads TGTGCCAGCAGTTTAAAACTCTACAATGGGCAGTTCTTC. Its protein is CASSLKLYNGQFF.

This clonotype showed up many times. The V call is TRBV5-1, the J call TRBJ2-1; 7 bases map to TRBD2. V dropped 1 base and J dropped 7; count of bases not matched to a gene: 5. The CDR3 spans 14 residues. The V gene's germline CDR1 is SGHRS and CDR2 YFSETQ. This CDR3 is CASSLRQAGNEQFF. The CDR3 region has the DNA TGCGCCAGCAGCTTGAGACAAGCGGGGAATGAGCAGTTCTTC.

The chain has TRBV5-1 and TRBJ1-4, with D possibly TRBD1 on 5 matching bases. The length of the CDR3 is 15 residues. Trimming removed 0 bases at V and 11 bases at J, with 17 bases between. CDR1 and CDR2 from the germline V gene are SGHRS and YFSETQ. The CDR3 reads CASSLGTDSIGKLFF. In DNA, the CDR3 is TGCGCCAGCAGCTTGGGTACAGACAGCATTGGTAAACTGTTTTTT. The whole variable domain, filled in from reference TRBV5-1 and TRBJ1-4, reads KAGVTQTPRYLIKTRGQQVTLSCSPISGHRSVSWYQQTPGQGLQFLFEYFSETQRNKGNFPGRFSGRQFSNSRSEMNVSTLELGDSALYLCASSLGTDSIGKLFFGSGTQLSVL.